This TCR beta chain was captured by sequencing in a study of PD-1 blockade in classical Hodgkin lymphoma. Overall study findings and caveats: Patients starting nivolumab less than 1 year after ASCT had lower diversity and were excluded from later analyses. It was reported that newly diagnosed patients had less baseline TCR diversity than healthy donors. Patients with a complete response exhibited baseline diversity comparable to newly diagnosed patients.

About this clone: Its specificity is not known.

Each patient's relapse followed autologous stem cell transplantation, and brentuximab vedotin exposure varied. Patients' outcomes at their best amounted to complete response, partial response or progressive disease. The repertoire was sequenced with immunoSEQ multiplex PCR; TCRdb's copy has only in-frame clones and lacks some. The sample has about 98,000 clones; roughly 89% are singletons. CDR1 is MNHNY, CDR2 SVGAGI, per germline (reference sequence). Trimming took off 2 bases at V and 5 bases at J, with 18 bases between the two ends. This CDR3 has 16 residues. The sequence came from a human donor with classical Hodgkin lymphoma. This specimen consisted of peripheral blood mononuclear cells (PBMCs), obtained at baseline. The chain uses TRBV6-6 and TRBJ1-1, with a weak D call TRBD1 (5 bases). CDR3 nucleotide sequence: TGTGCCAGCAGTTACACACCGGATGTGGGGACGACTGAAGCTTTCTTT. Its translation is CASSYTPDVGTTEAFF.